The TCR beta chain under discussion was sequenced for a study of CD8+ T cells in alopecia areata. Treatment here: oral pan-JAK inhibitor, 5-10 mg twice daily. The CDR3 spans 14 residues. The V and J ends lost 5 bases and 4 bases, in that order; junction bases with no gene match: 3. The germline CDR1 and CDR2 sequences are SEHNR and FQNEAQ (reference sequence). This clone was detected only a few times. Extracted from the samples, RNA was reverse transcribed into cDNA to serve as the sequencing template. The data were produced by immunoSEQ multiplex PCR, yet TCRdb's version contains in-frame clones alone and is incomplete. The sample has about 290,000 clones; roughly 64% are singletons.

The sequence was collected from a human donor with alopecia areata. The gene calls are TRBV7-9 and TRBJ2-3; the match to TRBD2 covers 10 bases. The sample was CD4+ T cells sorted from blood, taken at week 24, from a patient treated with tofacitinib. For the CDR3, the DNA is TGTGCCAGCAGCCTTAGCGGGGGGCCAGATACGCAGTATTTT. It yields the protein CASSLSGGPDTQYF. Drawing the rest from reference TRBV7-9 and TRBJ2-3, the complete variable domain is DTGVSQNPRHKITKRGQNVTFRCDPISEHNRLYWYRQTLGQGPEFLTYFQNEAQLEKSRLLSDRFSAERPKGSFSTLEIQRTEQGDSAMYLCASSLSGGPDTQYFGPGTRLTVL.